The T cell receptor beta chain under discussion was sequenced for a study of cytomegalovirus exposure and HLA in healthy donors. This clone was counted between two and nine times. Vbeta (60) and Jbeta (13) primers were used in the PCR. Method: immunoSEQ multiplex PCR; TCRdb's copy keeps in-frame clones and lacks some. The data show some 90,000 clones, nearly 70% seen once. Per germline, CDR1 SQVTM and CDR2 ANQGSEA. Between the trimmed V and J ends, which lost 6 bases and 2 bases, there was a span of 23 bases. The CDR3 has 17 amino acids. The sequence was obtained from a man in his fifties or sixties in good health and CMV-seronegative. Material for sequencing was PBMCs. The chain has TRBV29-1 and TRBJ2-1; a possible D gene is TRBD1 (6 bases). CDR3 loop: CSVDLGWGRATYNEQFF. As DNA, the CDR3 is TGCAGCGTCGATCTAGGGTGGGGGCGGGCCACCTACAATGAGCAGTTCTTC.